This TCR beta chain emerged from a study of T cell responses to AZD1222 COVID-19 vaccine. Using immunoSEQ multiplex PCR, the repertoire was profiled, and TCRdb retains in-frame clones only, with some absent. The data contain approximately 89,000 clones, roughly nine tenths of them singletons. The V end was cut by 1 base, the J end by 11 bases, with 13 bases between. This CDR3 is 14 amino acids long. CDR1 SGHDT and CDR2 YYEEEE come from the germline V gene. The sample here was peripheral blood, taken 28 days after the second AZD1222 dose. The clonotype was recovered from an adult who received the AZD1222 COVID-19 vaccine. The gene calls are TRBV5-6 and TRBJ1-6, with D hard to call. The CDR3 here is CASSLKSLRPPLHF. CDR3 DNA sequence: TGTGCCAGCAGCTTGAAAAGCCTTCGTCCACCCCTCCACTTT. Based on the CDR3 plus reference TRBV5-6 and TRBJ1-6, the full variable domain is DAGVTQSPTHLIKTRGQQVTLRCSPKSGHDTVSWYQQALGQGPQFIFQYYEEEERQRGNFPDRFSGHQFPNYSSELNVNALLLGDSALYLCASSLKSLRPPLHFGNGTRLTVT.